The clone carrying this T cell receptor beta chain was seen a handful of times. Its antigen is as yet unknown. Since all of the isolated RNA was reverse transcribed, expressed TCRB transcripts were what got sequenced. Using immunoSEQ multiplex PCR, the repertoire was profiled, and TCRdb retains in-frame clones only, with some absent. The sample holds over 500,000 clones, less than 20% seen once. This sample is drawn from a study of beta chain features in type 1 diabetes. Study as a whole: There were some 100,000,000 sorted cells examined across all samples.

The CDR3 is made up of 13 amino acids. Germline values: CDR1 MNHEY, CDR2 SMNVEV (reference sequence). V was clipped by 4 bases and J by 0 bases, with 3 bases between them. General observations from the study: A closer apparent resemblance between naive, central memory and Treg TCRB repertoires was seen in patients than in healthy donors. In every one of the four CD4+ subsets, TCRB CDR3s were moderately but significantly shorter in Type 1 diabetes patients.

The TCR sequence derives from a man between 18 and 35 years old in good health. The sequenced material came from naive CD4+ T cells from blood. The chain couples TRBV27 to TRBJ2-2, with unresolved D. The CDR3: CASSSSNTGELFF. The CDR3 nucleotides are TGTGCCAGCAGTTCCTCGAACACCGGGGAGCTGTTTTTT.